A single sample is the source of the 11 T cell receptor beta chains below, sequenced in a study of shared clonotypes between healthy human individuals. As defined, naive CD8 cells were CD45RO-negative and positively selected for CCR7, with terminally differentiated effector memory CD45RA+ cells excluded. Sequencing was performed with immunoSEQ multiplex PCR; in TCRdb, only in-frame clones are kept and a portion is missing. The repertoire includes millions of clones, roughly 94% of them detected once, and more than 0.95% sits in the top ten. Material for sequencing was naive CD8+ T cells sorted from blood. These receptors came from a man younger than 35 in good health.

This clone was seen a single time. The J gene is TRBJ1-1, the V gene TRBV5-6; D is undetermined. The CDR3 sequence is 13 residues long. V gave up 4 bases and J gave up 5 bases, with 12 bases separating them. Germline-derived CDR1 and CDR2 are SGHDT and YYEEEE. CDR3 residues: CASSTRTWTEAFF. The DNA for the CDR3 is TGTGCCAGCAGCACCCGGACCTGGACTGAAGCTTTCTTT.

This clone came up once. V gene TRBV18 combines with J gene TRBJ2-3; 9 bases are a match to TRBD2. Trimming took 1 base from V and 2 from J; bases not matched to a gene: 4. CDR3 length equals 16 residues. CDR1 and CDR2 from the germline V gene are KGHSH and LQKENI. CDR3 DNA sequence: TGTGCCAGCTCACCACTAGCGGGGGCCTACACAGATACGCAGTATTTT. Encoded protein: CASSPLAGAYTDTQYF.

The chain recombines TRBV7-2 with TRBJ1-1; possibly TRBD1 for D (6 bases). V shed 2 bases and J shed 3 bases, with 13 bases lying between them. Germline loops: CDR1 SGHTA, CDR2 FQGNSA. This CDR3 is built from 15 residues. CDR3 region: CASSLYLPGDTEAFF. The CDR3 DNA reads TGTGCCAGCAGCTTATATCTACCAGGGGACACTGAAGCTTTCTTT.

V is TRBV2 and J is TRBJ1-5; no reliable D call. Trimming stripped 5 bases from V and 7 bases from J, with 18 bases between. The CDR3 consists of 15 residues. The germline gives CDR1 SNHLY, CDR2 FYNNEI. CDR3 in DNA: TGTGCCAGCAGTCTTGGCTTGGAGGCCTGGCAGCCCCAGCATTTT. This encodes CASSLGLEAWQPQHF.

The gene calls are TRBV7-2 and TRBJ2-7, with TRBD2 matching over 13 bases. Trimming at V came to 4 bases and at J to 0 bases, leaving 0 bases not matched to a gene. The CDR3 totals 15 residues. Germline V lookup: CDR1 SGHTA, CDR2 FQGNSA. CDR3 amino acids: CASSWTSGSSYEQYF. CDR3 coding DNA: TGTGCCAGCAGCTGGACTAGCGGGAGCTCCTACGAGCAGTACTTC.

This clone was counted once. This chain connects TRBV7-9 to TRBJ2-3; possible D gene TRBD1, 6 bases. The CDR3 contains 18 residues. V lost 3 bases, J lost 0 bases, and 19 bases lay in between. Germline assignment: CDR1 SEHNR and CDR2 FQNEAQ (reference sequence). The CDR3 sequence is CASSLPSTGDRSTDTQYF. The CDR3 DNA is TGTGCCAGCAGCTTGCCCTCGACAGGAGACCGTAGCACAGATACGCAGTATTTT.

The V gene is TRBV7-2, the J gene TRBJ2-4, with 7 bases matching TRBD1. The germline V gene has CDR1 SGHTA and CDR2 FQGNSA. The CDR3 extends over 15 amino acids. Germline trimming cut 5 bases from V and 4 bases from J; bases unmatched to any gene: 8. CDR3 residues: CASSPQGDLKNIQYF. CDR3 DNA sequence: TGTGCCAGCAGCCCGCAGGGGGATCTTAAAAACATTCAGTACTTC.

The J gene is TRBJ1-3, the V gene TRBV5-6; 10 bases map to TRBD1. CDR3 length: 15 residues. V lost 2 bases to trimming and J lost 4 bases; unmatched junction nucleotides: 3. From germline, CDR1 is SGHDT and CDR2 YYEEEE. CDR3 amino acids: CASSFGTGVGNTIYF. CDR3 DNA: TGTGCCAGCAGCTTTGGGACAGGGGTCGGAAACACCATATATTTT. The variable domain in full, with the rest retrieved from reference TRBV5-6 and TRBJ1-3, is DAGVTQSPTHLIKTRGQQVTLRCSPKSGHDTVSWYQQALGQGPQFIFQYYEEEERQRGNFPDRFSGHQFPNYSSELNVNALLLGDSALYLCASSFGTGVGNTIYFGEGSWLTVV.

CDR3 amino acids: CASSPTGTGASYEQYF. The CDR3, as DNA: TGTGCCAGCAGCCCGACCGGGACAGGGGCTTCCTACGAGCAGTACTTC. The chain recombines TRBV11-2 with TRBJ2-7, with 10 nucleotides matching TRBD1. CDR1 is SGHAT and CDR2 is FQNNGV in the germline V gene. The CDR3 is 16 amino acids. V was clipped by 5 bases and J by 1 base; unmatched bases: 8.

V is TRBV5-1 and J is TRBJ2-7; 10 nucleotides align to TRBD2. CDR1 is SGHRS and CDR2 is YFSETQ in the germline V gene. V lost 0 bases to trimming and J lost 4 bases; unmatched junction nucleotides: 7. The CDR3 length is 16 residues. Here the CDR3 reads CASSLEPSGGMYEQYF. The CDR3 DNA reads as TGCGCCAGCAGCTTGGAGCCTAGCGGGGGTATGTACGAGCAGTACTTC.

As DNA, the CDR3 is TGCGCCAGCAGTGATCAGACTAGCGGGGGCGCAGATACGCAGTATTTT. It encodes CASSDQTSGGADTQYF. This rearrangement joins TRBV10-1 to TRBJ2-3; 12 bases align to TRBD2. The CDR3 runs 16 residues. V lost 3 bases, J lost 4 bases, and 5 bases stayed unmatched. CDR1 and CDR2 (germline): WNHNN, SYGVQD (reference sequence).